This T cell receptor beta chain came from a study of blood T cell repertoires in COVID-19 (dated by TCRdb to about 2020). Regarding the study in general: The collaborator samples originated in the United States, Italy and Spain and spanned the acute and convalescent phases of COVID-19. The material from the prospective study consisted of cDNA or gDNA derived from T cells, B-cell-depleted T cells, or PBMCs. The dataset comprised deeply sampled blood TCRbeta repertoires from subjects exposed to, actively infected with, or recovered from COVID-19. The repertoires were released in a freely available public database intended as a resource for research on the immune response to SARS-CoV-2. Samples came from the ongoing ImmuneRACE study (first 160 participants) plus 1,254 subjects from 6 global collaborators. The sample metadata nearly always contained a de-identified subject ID, COVID-19 status, age in years and sex. Where HLA class I and class II types were available, the types were taken from metadata supplied by the sample provider, not from assay-based typing. On the study overall, not on this receptor specifically: How much clinical and demographic metadata was included differed by source and by participant, and the metadata was provided uncurated.

TCRbeta CDR3 regions were amplified from genomic DNA by means of the immunoSEQ Assay, a bias-controlled multiplex PCR. The authors' pipeline ran thus. The number of nucleated cells in each sample was estimated from the amplification of reference gene primers within the assay. To quantify the absolute abundance of each unique TCRbeta CDR3 rearrangement, sequence reads were collapsed and filtered. For each sample, productive Simpson clonality was calculated as the square root of Simpson's diversity index over productive rearrangements. Held by TCRdb, this immuneACCESS table contains in-frame sequences only and omits some clones. Under half of the omission traces to an unresolved V gene where checked; the cause of the rest is unknown. V, J and clone size reflect that table, while D and trimming were determined from the DNA. The sample contains 200,000 to 300,000 clones, 84% of them found a single time. The ten largest account for under 5% of the sample.

The collaborating institutions used their own protocols to collect whole blood in K2EDTA tubes. For TCRbeta analysis, collaborators shipped samples in one of three forms: frozen whole blood, isolated PBMCs, or DNA extracted from either of those sample types. CDR3 length: 15 amino acids, cysteine to phenylalanine. Just CDR3 DNA is preserved here, 45 bases in frame from base 1. V ends up 2 bases short and J 5 bases short, with an unmatched junction base count of 7. In the germline V gene (reference sequence), CDR1 corresponds to GTSNPN and CDR2 to SVGIG. To note about this clone: The target of this receptor is not known. Base qualities were left out, and no much larger clone turns up one base away.

The source of this sequence is a man between 60 and 70 years old with acute or convalescent COVID-19. The V and J genes are TRBV30 and TRBJ2-5; TRBD2 fits 11 bases in the junction. The sample taken for sequencing was peripheral blood. The nucleotides read TGTGCCTGGAGTACCTTAGCGGGGGGGCCGGAGACCCAGTACTTC. Translation gives CAWSTLAGGPETQYF. When the CDR3 is completed using the reference TRBV30 and TRBJ2-5 genes on either side, the full variable domain is SQTIHQWPATLVQPVGSPLSLECTVEGTSNPNLYWYRQAAGRGLQLLFYSVGIGQISSEVPQNLSASRPQDRQFILSSKKLLLSDSGFYLCAWSTLAGGPETQYFGPGTRLLVL.